The next 6 T cell receptor beta chains were all read from a single sample in a study of a mutant IDH1 vaccine in newly diagnosed glioma. Time point denoted: week 23, last vaccination. With topical imiquimod, each dose of the vaccine consisted of 300 ug of mutant IDH1 20-mer peptide. Their antigens remain unidentified. The data were produced by immunoSEQ multiplex PCR, yet TCRdb's version contains in-frame clones alone and is incomplete. The sample yields 30,000 to 40,000 clones, more than 80% seen once. This specimen was PBMCs, taken from a glioma patient whose treatment included an IDH1 peptide vaccine. These receptors all come from a man aged 40-55 years with glioma.

The chain combines TRBV4-3 with TRBJ2-3; maybe TRBD2 (5 bases). This CDR3 comprises 16 residues. V was trimmed by 0 bases and J by 3 bases, leaving 13 bases between them. The germline V gene has CDR1 LGHNA and CDR2 YSLEER. The CDR3: CASSQEPGVGTDTQYF. The CDR3 bases are TGCGCCAGCAGCCAAGAGCCCGGGGTCGGAACAGATACGCAGTATTTT.

The chain is built from TRBV14 and TRBJ1-2; D gene ambiguous. The germline CDR1 and CDR2 sequences are SGHDN and FVKESK. The CDR3 is made up of 14 amino acids. V lost 3 bases to trimming and J lost 5 bases, with 13 bases between them. This chain's CDR3 is CASSQELLGYGYTF. CDR3 DNA: TGTGCCAGCAGCCAGGAACTGCTTGGATATGGCTACACCTTC.

This rearrangement joins TRBV29-1 to TRBJ2-6; unclear D gene. This CDR3 is built from 13 residues. Germline loops: CDR1 SQVTM, CDR2 ANQGSEA. The ends were cut back, 3 bases at V and 0 bases at J, with 3 bases in the middle. The CDR3 DNA reads TGCAGCGTTGAGGACTCTGGGGCCAACGTCCTGACTTTC. Residues: CSVEDSGANVLTF.

This clone is labeled as medium-sized (0.01 to 0.1%). The CDR3 loop is CASSEGSGGRDTQYF. The DNA for the CDR3 is TGCGCCAGCAGTGAAGGTAGCGGGGGACGAGATACGCAGTATTTT. The chain carries TRBV10-1 and TRBJ2-3; 9 positions agree with TRBD2. With 3 bases clipped from V and 5 bases from J, the junction kept 6 bases outside the gene matches. The CDR3 has 15 residues. The germline V gene has CDR1 WNHNN and CDR2 SYGVQD (reference sequence).

The chain is built from TRBV2 and TRBJ2-7; TRBD1 matches at 8 bases. Germline V gives CDR1 SNHLY, CDR2 FYNNEI. CDR3 size: 14 residues. The J segment lost 1 base and the V segment lost 6 bases, leaving 5 bases of the junction unmatched. The CDR3 coding sequence is TGTGCCAGCAGGCTCGGACAGGGATCCTACGAGCAGTACTTC. Its translation is CASRLGQGSYEQYF.

The rearrangement joins TRBV5-4 to TRBJ2-7; 8 nucleotides agree with TRBD2. CDR1 and CDR2 from the germline V gene are SGHNT and YYREEE (reference sequence). This CDR3 has 15 residues. After removal of 4 bases from V and 1 base from J, the junction contained 7 bases not matched to a gene. The CDR3 coding sequence is TGTGCCAGCAGCCTTAGCGGGGCCTCGTCCTACGAGCAGTACTTC. Translated: CASSLSGASSYEQYF.